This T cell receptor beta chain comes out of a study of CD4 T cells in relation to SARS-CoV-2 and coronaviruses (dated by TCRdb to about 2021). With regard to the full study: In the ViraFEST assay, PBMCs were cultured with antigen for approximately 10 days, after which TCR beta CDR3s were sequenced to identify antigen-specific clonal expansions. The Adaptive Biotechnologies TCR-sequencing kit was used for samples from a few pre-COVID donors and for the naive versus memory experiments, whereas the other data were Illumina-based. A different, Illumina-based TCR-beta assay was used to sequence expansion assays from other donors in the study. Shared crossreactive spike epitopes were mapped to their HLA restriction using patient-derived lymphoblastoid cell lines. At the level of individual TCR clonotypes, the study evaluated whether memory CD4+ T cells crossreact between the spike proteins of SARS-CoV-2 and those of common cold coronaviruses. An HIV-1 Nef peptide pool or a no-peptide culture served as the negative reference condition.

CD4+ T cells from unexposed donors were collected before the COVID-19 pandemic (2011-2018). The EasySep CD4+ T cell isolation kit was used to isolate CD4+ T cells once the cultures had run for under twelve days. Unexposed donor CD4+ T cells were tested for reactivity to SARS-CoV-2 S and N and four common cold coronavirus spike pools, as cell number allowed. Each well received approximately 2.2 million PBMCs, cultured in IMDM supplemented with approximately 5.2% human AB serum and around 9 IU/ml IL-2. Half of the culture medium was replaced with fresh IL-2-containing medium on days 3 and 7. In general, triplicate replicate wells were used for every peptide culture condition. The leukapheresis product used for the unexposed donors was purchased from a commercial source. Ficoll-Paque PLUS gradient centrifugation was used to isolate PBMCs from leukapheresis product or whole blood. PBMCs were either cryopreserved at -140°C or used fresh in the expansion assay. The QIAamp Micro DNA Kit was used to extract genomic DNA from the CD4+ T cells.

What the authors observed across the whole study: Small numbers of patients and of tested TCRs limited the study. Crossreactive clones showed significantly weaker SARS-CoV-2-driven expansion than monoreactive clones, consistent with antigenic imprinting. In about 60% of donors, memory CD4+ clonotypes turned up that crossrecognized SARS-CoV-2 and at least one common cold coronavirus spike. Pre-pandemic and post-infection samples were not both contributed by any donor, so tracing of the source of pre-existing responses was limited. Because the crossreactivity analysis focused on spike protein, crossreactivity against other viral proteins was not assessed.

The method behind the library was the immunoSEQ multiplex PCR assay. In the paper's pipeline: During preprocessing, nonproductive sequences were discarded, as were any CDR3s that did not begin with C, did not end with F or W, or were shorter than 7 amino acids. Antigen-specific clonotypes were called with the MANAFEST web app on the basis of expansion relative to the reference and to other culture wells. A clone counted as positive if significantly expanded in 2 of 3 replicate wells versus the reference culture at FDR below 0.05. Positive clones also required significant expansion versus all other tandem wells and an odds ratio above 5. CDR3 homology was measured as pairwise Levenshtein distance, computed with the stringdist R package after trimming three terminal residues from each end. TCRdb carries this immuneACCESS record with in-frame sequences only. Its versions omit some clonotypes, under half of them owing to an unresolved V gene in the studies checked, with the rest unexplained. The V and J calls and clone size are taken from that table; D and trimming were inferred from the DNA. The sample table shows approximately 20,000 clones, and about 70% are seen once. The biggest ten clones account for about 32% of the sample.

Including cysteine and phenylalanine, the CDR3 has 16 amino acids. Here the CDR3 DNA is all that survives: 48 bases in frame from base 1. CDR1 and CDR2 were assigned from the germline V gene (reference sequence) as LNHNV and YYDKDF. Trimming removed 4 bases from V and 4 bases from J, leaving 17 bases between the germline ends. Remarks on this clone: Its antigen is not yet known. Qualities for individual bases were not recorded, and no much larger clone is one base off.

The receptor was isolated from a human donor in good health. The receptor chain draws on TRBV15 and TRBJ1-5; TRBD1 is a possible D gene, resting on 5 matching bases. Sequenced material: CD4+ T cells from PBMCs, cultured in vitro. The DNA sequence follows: TGTGCCACCAGCAAAAACTCCGGGACCCAGAATCAGCCCCAGCATTTT. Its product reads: CATSKNSGTQNQPQHF.